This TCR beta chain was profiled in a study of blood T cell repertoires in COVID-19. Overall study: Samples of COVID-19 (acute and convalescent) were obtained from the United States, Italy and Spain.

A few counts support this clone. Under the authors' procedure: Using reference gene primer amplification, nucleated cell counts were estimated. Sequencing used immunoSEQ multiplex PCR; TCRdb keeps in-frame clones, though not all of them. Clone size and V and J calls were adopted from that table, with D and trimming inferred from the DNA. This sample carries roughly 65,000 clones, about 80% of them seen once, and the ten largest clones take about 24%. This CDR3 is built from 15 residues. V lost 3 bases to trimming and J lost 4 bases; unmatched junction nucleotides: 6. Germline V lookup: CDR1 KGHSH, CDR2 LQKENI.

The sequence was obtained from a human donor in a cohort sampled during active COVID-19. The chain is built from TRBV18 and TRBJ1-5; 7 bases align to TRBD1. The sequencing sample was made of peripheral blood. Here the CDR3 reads CASSPQGVINQPQHF. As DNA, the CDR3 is TGTGCCAGCTCACCGCAGGGGGTAATTAATCAGCCCCAGCATTTT.